This is a list of T cell receptor beta chains from one sample in a study of cytomegalovirus exposure and HLA in healthy donors. Measured with immunoSEQ multiplex PCR; TCRdb has only the in-frame clones, and not every one. This table has more than 90,000 clones, roughly 69% appearing once. The sample consisted of PBMCs. The receptors derive from a man aged 50 to 60 in good health and CMV-seronegative. Both conserved end residues are part of each CDR3. A D gene is named only where the DNA matches it firmly. Not every row has a clone size; where given, it reads once, few, many or a size class.

.	many	TRBV15	TRBJ2-1	CATSVGGGREQFF	TGTGCCACCAGCGTAGGAGGTGGGCGGGAGCAGTTCTTC
.	.	TRBV7-9	TRBJ2-5	CASSLVEETQYF	TGTGCCAGCAGCTTAGTAGAGGAGACCCAGTACTTC
.	.	TRBV19	TRBJ1-5	CASSTGTISWGSNQPQHF	TGTGCCAGTAGCACCGGGACAATTAGTTGGGGAAGCAATCAGCCCCAGCATTTT
TRBD1	.	TRBV6-4	TRBJ1-2	CASIRDSHYGYTF	TGTGCCAGCATAAGGGACAGTCACTATGGCTACACCTTC
TRBD1	.	TRBV29-1	TRBJ1-2	CSARGQGSGYTF	TGCAGCGCCAGGGGGCAGGGAAGCGGCTACACCTTC
.	.	TRBV4-2	TRBJ1-2	CASSLTEGGYTF	TGTGCCAGCAGCTTAACAGAGGGTGGCTACACCTTC
.	.	TRBV7-3	TRBJ2-5	CASSPRIQETQYF	TGTGCCAGCAGCCCGCGAATCCAAGAGACCCAGTACTTC
.	many	TRBV6-1	TRBJ2-7	CASSDLEGRHEQYF	TGTGCCAGCAGTGATTTGGAGGGGCGTCACGAGCAGTACTTC
TRBD1	.	TRBV5-4	TRBJ2-5	CASSLAGGRETQYF	TGTGCCAGCAGCTTGGCAGGGGGAAGGGAGACCCAGTACTTC
.	.	TRBV29-1	TRBJ1-1	CSVPQKGGRLNTEAFF	TGCAGCGTTCCTCAAAAAGGTGGGCGATTGAACACTGAAGCTTTCTTT
.	.	TRBV27	TRBJ1-5	CASSWSGHPSGAQHF	TGTGCCAGCAGTTGGTCTGGTCACCCGTCGGGGGCCCAGCATTTT
.	once	TRBV19	TRBJ2-3	CASRSTGGTQYF	TGTGCCAGTAGGTCCACTGGCGGTACGCAGTATTTT
.	.	TRBV6-5	TRBJ1-6	CASRLPVDNSPLHF	TGTGCCAGCCGACTGCCGGTGGATAATTCACCCCTCCACTTT
.	.	TRBV4-3	TRBJ2-2	CASSQIRGGAGELFF	TGCGCCAGCAGCCAGATAAGGGGGGGGGCCGGGGAGCTGTTTTTT
.	.	TRBV7-5	TRBJ1-1	CVRVLGFGTEAFF	TGTGTCAGAGTACTCGGGTTTGGCACTGAAGCTTTCTTT
TRBD1	.	TRBV6-1	TRBJ1-2	CASRSTGGVGYGYTF	TGTGCCAGCAGATCCACAGGGGGCGTGGGGTATGGCTACACCTTC
.	.	TRBV27	TRBJ1-5	CASSKIDQPQHF	TGTGCCAGCAGTAAAATCGATCAGCCCCAGCATTTT
.	.	TRBV5-4	TRBJ2-7	CASSLGQGGEQYF	TGTGCCAGCAGCTTGGGACAGGGAGGAGAGCAGTACTTC
.	.	TRBV5-4	TRBJ2-3	CASSVDTDTQYF	TGTGCCAGCAGCGTAGATACAGATACGCAGTATTTT
.	.	TRBV7-2	TRBJ1-4	CASSRGGLNEKLFF	TGTGCCAGCAGCCGGGGGGGGCTTAATGAAAAACTGTTTTTT
.	.	TRBV28	TRBJ2-5	CASSLGADGETQYF	TGTGCCAGCAGTTTGGGGGCAGATGGGGAGACCCAGTACTTC
TRBD2	.	TRBV6-1	TRBJ2-3	CASNLAGGSTDTQYF	TGTGCCAGCAATCTAGCGGGGGGGAGCACAGATACGCAGTATTTT
TRBD2	.	TRBV5-6	TRBJ2-5	CASGSTTSGETQYF	TGTGCCAGCGGGTCCACGACTAGCGGCGAGACCCAGTACTTC
.	few	TRBV13	TRBJ1-2	CASSLTGNYGYTF	TGTGCCAGCAGCTTAACAGGGAACTATGGCTACACCTTC